This paragraph reports one TCR beta chain. Its antigen remains unknown. This record belongs to a study of CXCR3-negative and CXCR3-positive naive CD8 T cells. Background on the study: Roughly 1.5 +/- 0.3 million TRB reads came from each library, giving roughly 130 million in total.

CD45RO-CCR7+CD27+CD95- was the phenotype of naive CD8+ T cells. Whole-study findings and limits: Relative to CXCR3-negative naive cells, CXCR3-positive naive cells had more hydrophobic TRB CDR3s. No difference in surface CD5 was seen between naive subsets, and TCR strength was inferred from TRB CDR3 properties. Relative to memory CD8+ cells, whose diversity was much lower, both naive subsets had comparably high diversity.

With UMI labels, 5' RACE was used to prepare the TRB cDNA libraries. TCRdb re-called the 5' RACE reads and catalogs CDR3 proteins one per entry, DNA excluded. This sample's table has about 60,000 distinct CDR3 sequences. The CDR3 totals 15 residues. The V gene's germline CDR1 is SQVTM and CDR2 ANQGSEA. What was sequenced was naive CXCR3+ CD8+ T cells from blood. Noted subset: CD45RO-CCR7+CD27+CD95- naive CD8+ T cells expressing CXCR3 (TNR3+). The rearrangement links TRBV29-1 to TRBJ1-3; the D call from TCRdb, TRBD1, cannot be confirmed without DNA. This clonotype was obtained from a human donor in good health. Some clones in this sample may be carry-over from other donors' samples. CDR3 amino acids: CSVDGGQGAANTIYF.